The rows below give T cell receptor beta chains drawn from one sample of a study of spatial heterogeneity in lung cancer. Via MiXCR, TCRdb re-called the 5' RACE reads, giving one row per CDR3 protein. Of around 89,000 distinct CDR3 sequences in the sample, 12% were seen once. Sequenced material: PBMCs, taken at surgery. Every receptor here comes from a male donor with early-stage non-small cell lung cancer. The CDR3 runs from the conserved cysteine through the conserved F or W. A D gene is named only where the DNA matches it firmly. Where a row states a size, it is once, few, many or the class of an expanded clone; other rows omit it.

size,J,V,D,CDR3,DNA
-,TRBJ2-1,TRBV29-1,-,CSVEVVPSRDNEQFF,TGCAGCGTTGAAGTCGTCCCGTCCCGAGACAATGAGCAGTTCTTC
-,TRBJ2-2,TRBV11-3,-,CASSLNGQNTGELFF,TGTGCCAGCAGCTTAAATGGGCAGAACACCGGGGAGCTGTTTTTT
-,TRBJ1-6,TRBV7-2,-,CASSLDASSYNSPLHF,TGTGCCAGCAGCTTAGACGCGAGCTCCTATAATTCACCCCTCCACTTT
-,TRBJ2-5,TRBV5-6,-,CASSVFRETQYF,TGTGCCAGCAGCGTGTTCCGGGAGACCCAGTACTTC
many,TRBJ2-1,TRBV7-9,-,CASSLEESNEQFF,TGTGCCAGCAGCTTAGAGGAGAGCAATGAGCAGTTCTTC
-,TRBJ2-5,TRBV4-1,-,CASSQVWGQGETQYF,TGCGCCAGCAGCCAAGTTTGGGGTCAGGGAGAGACCCAGTACTTC
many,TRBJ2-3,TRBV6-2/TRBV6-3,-,CASSYSAGTQYF,TGTGCCAGCAGTTACTCAGCTGGTACGCAGTATTTT
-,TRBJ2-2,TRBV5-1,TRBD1,CASSPGQGASGELFF,TGCGCCAGCAGCCCCGGACAGGGGGCATCCGGGGAGCTGTTTTTT
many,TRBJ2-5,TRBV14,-,CASSQDGTPGETQYF,TGTGCCAGCAGCCAAGATGGGACTCCCGGGGAGACCCAGTACTTC
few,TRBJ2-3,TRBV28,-,CASSFLQNRADTQYF,TGTGCCAGCAGTTTTCTTCAGAATCGGGCAGATACGCAGTATTTT
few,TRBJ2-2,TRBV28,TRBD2,CASSLGGIANTGELFF,TGTGCCAGCAGTTTGGGGGGGATCGCGAACACCGGGGAGCTGTTTTTT
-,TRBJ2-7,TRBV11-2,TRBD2,CASSLDPLTSGGREQYF,TGTGCCAGCAGCTTAGATCCCCTGACTAGCGGGGGCCGGGAGCAGTACTTC
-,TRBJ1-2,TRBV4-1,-,CASSDPGSNYGYTF,TGCGCCAGCAGCGATCCGGGGTCTAACTATGGCTACACCTTC
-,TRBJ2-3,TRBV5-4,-,CASSSANAYDTQYF,TGTGCCAGCAGCTCGGCCAACGCCTACGATACGCAGTATTTT
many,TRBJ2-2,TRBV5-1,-,CASSLVGQRTGELFF,TGCGCCAGCAGCTTGGTAGGACAGAGGACCGGGGAGCTGTTTTTT
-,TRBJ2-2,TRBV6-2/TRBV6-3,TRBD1,CASSLRDRGHGELFF,TGTGCCAGCAGTCTCCGGGACAGGGGGCACGGGGAGCTGTTTTTT
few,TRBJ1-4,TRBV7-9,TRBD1,CASSIPGQGDEKLFF,TGTGCCAGCAGCATACCGGGACAGGGAGATGAAAAACTGTTTTTT
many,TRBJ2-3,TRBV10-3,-,CAISEGGTDTQYF,TGTGCCATCAGTGAAGGGGGGACAGATACGCAGTATTTT
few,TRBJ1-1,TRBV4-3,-,CASSQLRATEAFF,TGCGCCAGCAGCCAACTCAGAGCCACTGAAGCTTTCTTT
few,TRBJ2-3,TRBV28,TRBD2,CASSLAGGPTDTQYF,TGTGCCAGCAGTTTAGCGGGAGGGCCAACAGATACGCAGTATTTT
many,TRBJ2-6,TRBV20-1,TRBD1,CSAPKTGAGANVLTF,TGCAGTGCTCCTAAAACAGGGGCCGGGGCCAACGTCCTGACTTTC
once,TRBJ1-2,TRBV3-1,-,CASSSRTITGGYTF,TGTGCCAGCAGCTCCAGGACGATTACCGGGGGCTACACCTTC
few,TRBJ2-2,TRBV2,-,CASRTTNWGELFF,TGTGCCAGCAGAACAACTAACTGGGGGGAGCTGTTTTTT
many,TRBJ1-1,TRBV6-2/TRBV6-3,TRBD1,CASSYRMGQGNTEAFF,TGTGCCAGCAGTTACCGGATGGGACAGGGGAACACTGAAGCTTTCTTT
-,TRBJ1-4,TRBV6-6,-,CASSYSRQINEKLFF,TGTGCCAGCAGTTACTCTCGACAGATTAATGAAAAACTGTTTTTT
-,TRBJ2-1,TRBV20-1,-,CSARLLDEQFF,TGCAGTGCTAGGCTTTTGGATGAGCAGTTCTTC
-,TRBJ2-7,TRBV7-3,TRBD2,CASSLRPSGRPYEQYF,TGTGCCAGCAGCTTACGGCCTAGCGGGCGTCCCTACGAGCAGTACTTC
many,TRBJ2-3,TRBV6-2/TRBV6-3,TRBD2,CASSTTGGTSDTQYF,TGTGCCAGCAGCACCACCGGGGGGACTTCAGATACGCAGTATTTT
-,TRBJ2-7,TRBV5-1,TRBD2,CASSLEGGGIYEQHF,TGCGCCAGCAGCTTGGAAGGCGGGGGGATTTACGAGCAGCACTTC
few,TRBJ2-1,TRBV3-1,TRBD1,CASSQRGPYNEQFF,TGTGCCAGCAGCCAAAGGGGGCCTTACAATGAGCAGTTCTTC
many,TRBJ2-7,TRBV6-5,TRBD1,CASSRPGTGVYEQYF,TGTGCCAGCAGTCGCCCCGGGACAGGGGTCTACGAGCAGTACTTC
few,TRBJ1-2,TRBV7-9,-,CASSLAGLGANYGYTF,TGTGCCAGCAGCTTAGCGGGTCTGGGAGCTAACTATGGCTACACCTTC
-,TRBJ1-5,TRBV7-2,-,CASTGDTLNQPQHF,TGTGCCAGTACCGGGGACACGCTCAATCAGCCCCAGCATTTT
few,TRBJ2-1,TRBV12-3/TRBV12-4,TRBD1,CASNKLDRSYNEQFF,TGTGCCAGCAACAAGCTGGACAGGTCCTACAATGAGCAGTTCTTC
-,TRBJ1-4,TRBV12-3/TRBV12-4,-,CASLKREKLFF,TGTGCCAGCCTAAAGCGGGAAAAACTGTTTTTT
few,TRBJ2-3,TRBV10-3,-,CAISDGQSTDTQYF,TGTGCCATCAGTGATGGTCAGTCCACAGATACGCAGTATTTT
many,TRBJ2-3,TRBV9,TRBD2,CASSEGPLAGVGDTQYF,TGTGCCAGCAGCGAGGGACCCCTAGCGGGAGTAGGAGATACGCAGTATTTT
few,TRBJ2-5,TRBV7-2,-,CASSSRQETQYF,TGTGCCAGCAGCTCCAGACAAGAGACCCAGTACTTC
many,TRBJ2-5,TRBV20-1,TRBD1,CSASPASGGQETQYF,TGCAGTGCCAGCCCCGCATCAGGGGGCCAAGAGACCCAGTACTTC
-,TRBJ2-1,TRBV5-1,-,CASSLIDLREQFF,TGCGCCAGCAGCTTGATCGATTTGAGGGAGCAGTTCTTC
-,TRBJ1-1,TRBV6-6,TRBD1,CASSWGQGGMNTEAFF,TGTGCCAGCAGTTGGGGCCAGGGGGGGATGAACACTGAAGCTTTCTTT
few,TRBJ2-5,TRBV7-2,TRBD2,CASSLAGFSGVAQYF,TGTGCCAGCAGCTTAGCGGGGTTTAGCGGGGTGGCCCAGTACTTC
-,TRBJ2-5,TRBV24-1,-,CATSDAGTGGSAQYF,TGTGCCACCAGTGACGCCGGGACTGGAGGTTCGGCCCAGTACTTC
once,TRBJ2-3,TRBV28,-,CASTRLPRGTDTQYF,TGTGCCAGCACCAGACTTCCCAGGGGCACAGATACGCAGTATTTT
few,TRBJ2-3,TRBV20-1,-,CSARYKDTQYF,TGCAGTGCTAGATATAAAGATACGCAGTATTTT
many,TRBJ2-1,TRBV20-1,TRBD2,CSALAESAYNEQFF,TGCAGTGCCCTAGCGGAGTCAGCCTACAATGAGCAGTTCTTC
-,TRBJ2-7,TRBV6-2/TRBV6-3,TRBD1,CASSYLRTGLSYEQYF,TGTGCCAGCAGTTACCTCCGGACAGGGCTTTCCTACGAGCAGTACTTC
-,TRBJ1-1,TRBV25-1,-,CASSERNTEAFF,TGTGCCAGCAGTGAGAGGAACACTGAAGCTTTCTTT
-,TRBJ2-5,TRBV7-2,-,CASRAGLALQETQYF,TGTGCCAGCAGGGCAGGGCTAGCGTTGCAAGAGACCCAGTACTTC
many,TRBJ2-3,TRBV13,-,CASSLFRSSTDTQYF,TGTGCCAGCAGCTTATTCAGGTCTAGCACAGATACGCAGTATTTT
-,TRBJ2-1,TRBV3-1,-,CASSQVRSGPQFF,TGTGCCAGCAGCCAGGTTAGATCGGGTCCTCAGTTCTTC
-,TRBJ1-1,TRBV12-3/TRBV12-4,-,CASIQGTNTEAFF,TGTGCCAGCATACAGGGCACGAACACTGAAGCTTTCTTT
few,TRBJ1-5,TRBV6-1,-,CASSEVGGLQNQPQHF,TGTGCCAGCAGTGAAGTTGGGGGTTTGCAAAATCAGCCCCAGCATTTT
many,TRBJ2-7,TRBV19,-,CASSIPILGGEQYF,TGTGCCAGTAGTATACCAATTCTTGGGGGTGAGCAGTACTTC
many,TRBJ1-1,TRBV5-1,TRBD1,CASSRGQENTEAFF,TGTGCCAGCAGCCGGGGACAGGAGAACACTGAAGCTTTCTTT